What follows are 22 T cell receptor beta chains derived from one specimen sequenced in a study of blood T cells in healthy people across ages. The use of a sample-barcoded 5' primer and a J-beta primer mix characterized a second PCR of roughly 6 to 11 cycles. TCRdb itself ran the 5' RACE reads through MiXCR, one entry per CDR3 protein. The repertoire holds around 1,000,000 distinct CDR3 sequences, with approximately 25% as singletons. This sample was also put to use in a study of T cells of mothers and their children.

The sample comprised blood. Receptor source: a girl aged 2 to 9 in good health.

The chain carries TRBV6-5 and TRBJ1-5, with 8 bases aligning to TRBD1. This CDR3 is built from 13 residues. Trimming removed 8 bases from V and 4 bases from J; junction bases left unmatched: 4. The V gene's germline CDR1 is MNHEY and CDR2 SVGAGI. In DNA form, the CDR3 reads TGTGCCAGCGGACAGGGAAGGAATCAGCCCCAGCATTTT. Translating it yields CASGQGRNQPQHF.

The rearrangement links TRBV6-6 to TRBJ2-7; possibly TRBD1 for D (6 bases). Trimming removed 1 base from V and 3 bases from J, with 10 bases in between. CDR1 is MNHNY, CDR2 SVGAGI, per germline (reference sequence). The CDR3 contains 14 residues. CDR3 bases: TGTGCCAGCAGTTACTGGGACACCTACTACGAGCAGTACTTC. Translating it yields CASSYWDTYYEQYF.

This clonotype was seen a single time. Here the CDR3 reads CASKVGGGLDYGYTF. The DNA of the CDR3 is TGTGCCAGCAAGGTCGGAGGGGGTCTGGACTATGGCTACACCTTC. This chain joins TRBV12-3 or TRBV12-4 and TRBJ1-2; a possible D gene is TRBD1 (6 bases). Trimming shortened V by 7 bases and J by 3 bases, and 18 bases separated the two germline ends. The CDR3 sequence is 15 residues long.

V gene TRBV19 combines with J gene TRBJ1-2; D possibly corresponds to TRBD1 (5 bases). V was cut by 3 bases and J by 6 bases, with 5 bases left in between. CDR3 length: 11 amino acids. Germline V gene lookup returns CDR1 LNHDA and CDR2 SQIVND (reference sequence). The CDR3 DNA sequence: TGTGCCAGTAGTATGGACAATGGCTACACCTTC. This codes for CASSMDNGYTF.

V and J are TRBV29-1 and TRBJ2-5, with D possibly TRBD1 on 6 matching bases. The end of the DNA fits TRBJ2-7 better, so the J call may be wrong. CDR3 length equals 12 residues. CDR1 and CDR2 from the germline V gene are SQVTM and ANQGSEA. The CDR3 here is CSVMTGFYEQYF. The CDR3 nucleotides are TGCAGCGTTATGACAGGTTTCTACGAGCAGTACTTC.

This clonotype was detected only a few times. V gene TRBV13 combines with J gene TRBJ2-4; tentatively, D is TRBD2 (5 bases). The CDR3 is made up of 12 amino acids. The germline V gene has CDR1 PRHDT and CDR2 FYEKMQ (reference sequence). V shed 0 bases and J shed 14 bases, with 11 bases lying between them. CDR3 residues: CASSLGPLAKYF. The CDR3 nucleotides are TGTGCCAGCAGCTTAGGGCCGCTAGCCAAGTACTTC.

Note on this clonotype: At one end the junction does not follow the germline gene, possibly because of a read error. The chain carries TRBV20-1 and TRBJ2-5; D might be TRBD1 (6 bases). The CDR3 extends over 15 amino acids. Germline lookup yields CDR1 DFQATT and CDR2 SNEGSKA (reference sequence). The CDR3: CSARGGGLPRETRYF. The CDR3 nucleotides are TGCAGTGCTAGAGGTGGGGGCCTCCCGAGGGAGACCCGGTACTTC.

This sequence joins TRBV20-1 and TRBJ1-2, with D possibly matching TRBD1 (5 bases). Germline CDR1 and CDR2: DFQATT and SNEGSKA (reference sequence). This CDR3 region has 13 residues. The V end was cut by 8 bases, the J end by 0 bases, with 13 bases between. The CDR3 nucleotides are TGCAGTCCTGTCCCGACAGCTAACTATGGCTACACCTTC. Amino acid sequence: CSPVPTANYGYTF.

This clonotype occurred many times. The chain recombines TRBV9 with TRBJ2-3, with TRBD1 matching over 8 bases. J lost 6 bases, V lost 4 bases, and 4 bases had no gene match. In germline, CDR1 is SGDLS, CDR2 YYNGEE. This CDR3 has 13 residues. The CDR3 DNA sequence: TGTGCCAGCAGCTCCCAGGGGGCCGATACGCAGTATTTT. Translating it yields CASSSQGADTQYF.

In this sample, this clonotype turned up once. The gene calls are TRBV18 and TRBJ2-7; 7 bases agree with TRBD1. V lost 0 bases, J lost 3 bases, and 8 bases stayed unmatched. The CDR3 contains 16 residues. Germline V lookup: CDR1 KGHSH, CDR2 LQKENI. The CDR3 loop reads CASSPPIRQGYYEQYF. The DNA for the CDR3 is TGTGCCAGCTCACCACCTATTAGACAGGGTTACTACGAGCAGTACTTC.

This clonotype was counted a few times. The V and J genes are TRBV6-6 and TRBJ2-5; possibly TRBD1 for D (5 bases). Judging by the DNA end, TRBJ2-1 fits better; the J call may be wrong. The CDR3 is 11 residues long. CDR1 is MNHNY, CDR2 SVGAGI, per germline (reference sequence). This CDR3 is CATRQSNEQFF. The CDR3 bases are TGTGCCACCAGACAGTCCAATGAGCAGTTCTTC.

This clonotype was observed a few times. This chain joins TRBV7-9 and TRBJ1-1; D might be TRBD1 (6 bases). Trimming removed 5 bases at V and 0 bases at J, with 10 bases between. The CDR3 consists of 14 residues. Germline lookup yields CDR1 SEHNR and CDR2 FQNEAQ (reference sequence). The CDR3 DNA follows: TGTGCCAGCAGCGGACAGCTCATGAACACTGAAGCTTTCTTT. Protein: CASSGQLMNTEAFF.

This clonotype was seen more than once but under ten times. The chain uses TRBV29-1 and TRBJ2-5; D is undetermined. Gene TRBJ2-1 matches the end of the DNA better, so the J call may be wrong. The CDR3 consists of 14 residues. CDR1 is SQVTM, CDR2 ANQGSEA, per germline. The CDR3 sequence: CSVVNVQNNNEQFF. CDR3 bases: TGCAGCGTTGTCAACGTACAAAATAACAATGAGCAGTTCTTC.

J is TRBJ2-5 and V is TRBV20-1; D uncertain. The germline gives CDR1 DFQATT, CDR2 SNEGSKA (reference sequence). CDR3 length equals 14 residues. V was cut by 0 bases and J by 5 bases, with 13 bases left in between. This chain's CDR3 is CSARDGRGQETQYF. CDR3 bases: TGCAGTGCTAGAGATGGTAGAGGTCAGGAGACCCAGTACTTC.

Only a few counts were recorded for this clonotype. The chain couples TRBV7-2 to TRBJ2-5; maybe TRBD1 (6 bases). The end of the DNA is better explained by TRBJ2-7, so the J call may be wrong. The CDR3 length is 12 residues. CDR1 is SGHTA, CDR2 FQGNSA, per germline. CDR3 in DNA: TGTGCCAGCAGCATGGACAGCTACGAGCAGTACTTC. This codes for CASSMDSYEQYF.

V gene TRBV6-5 combines with J gene TRBJ2-7, with TRBD1 matching 8 bases. Germline CDR1 is MNHEY and CDR2 is SVGAGI. V lost 5 bases, J lost 4 bases, and 4 bases stayed unmatched. The length of the CDR3 is 13 residues. This CDR3 is CASSQGAKYEQYF. The CDR3 DNA reads as TGTGCCAGCAGTCAGGGGGCGAAATACGAGCAGTACTTC.

The chain uses TRBV20-1 and TRBJ2-5; D unclear. Germline CDR1 reads DFQATT; CDR2 reads SNEGSKA (reference sequence). CDR3 length: 14 residues. V was pared by 0 bases and J by 2 bases, with 10 bases between. The CDR3 DNA sequence: TGCAGTGCTAGAGATTGGGTCCAACAAGAGACCCAGTACTTC. It encodes CSARDWVQQETQYF.

In its sample, this clonotype was seen a few times. The chain employs TRBV2 and TRBJ1-5, with 10 nucleotides matching TRBD1. The CDR3 is made up of 14 amino acids. Germline trimming cut 5 bases from V and 7 bases from J; bases unmatched to any gene: 5. The germline gives CDR1 SNHLY, CDR2 FYNNEI. CDR3 sequence: CASSWDRGQQPQHF. The DNA for the CDR3 is TGTGCCAGCAGTTGGGACAGGGGTCAACAGCCCCAGCATTTT. The full variable domain, rest sourced from reference TRBV2 and TRBJ1-5, is EPEVTQTPSHQVTQMGQEVILRCVPISNHLYFYWYRQILGQKVEFLVSFYNNEISEKSEIFDDQFSVERPDGSNFTLKIRSTKLEDSAMYFCASSWDRGQQPQHFGDGTRLSIL.

This clonotype was found a few times. The CDR3 sequence is CATSRDRPVHTQYF. The CDR3 nucleotides read TGTGCCACCAGCAGAGATCGACCGGTGCATACGCAGTATTTT. The V gene is TRBV15, the J gene TRBJ2-3; the D is unclear. Deletions cut 0 bases from V and 7 bases from J, with 11 bases between. The CDR3 length is 14 residues. Germline lookup yields CDR1 LNHNV and CDR2 YYDKDF (reference sequence).

V gene TRBV7-2 combines with J gene TRBJ1-1, with D unresolved. Trimming took 5 bases from V and 4 from J, leaving 14 bases between them. Germline V CDR1 and CDR2: SGHTA, FQGNSA. CDR3 size: 14 residues. The CDR3 is CASSLIGEFTEAFF. In nucleotides, the CDR3 is TGTGCCAGCAGCCTTATCGGGGAGTTCACTGAAGCTTTCTTT.

The J gene is TRBJ1-5, the V gene TRBV27, with D perhaps TRBD1 (5 bases). Trimming removed 5 bases from V and 2 bases from J, with 13 bases in between. The CDR3 runs to 15 residues. Germline loops: CDR1 MNHEY, CDR2 SMNVEV (reference sequence). DNA for the CDR3: TGTGCCAGCAGTCCCTACAAAGGGGGCAATCAGCCCCAGCATTTT. It yields the protein CASSPYKGGNQPQHF.

The chain is built from TRBV29-1 and TRBJ2-1; D gene unclear. The CDR3 spans 12 residues. The ends were cut back, 0 bases at V and 12 bases at J, with 12 bases in the middle. CDR1 is SQVTM and CDR2 is ANQGSEA in the germline V gene. Here the CDR3 reads CSVEDLRRAQFF. The CDR3 DNA is TGCAGCGTTGAAGACCTGCGGCGTGCGCAGTTCTTC.